The clone carrying this T cell receptor beta chain was recorded a few times. The antigen remains unidentified. Per the germline V gene, CDR1 is SGHRS and CDR2 is YFSETQ. V trimming: 5 bases; J trimming: 10 bases; junction bases outside the gene matches: 6. The CDR3 is 13 residues long. The data were obtained in a study of regulatory T cells in long-lasting Graves disease. Researchers made TCR beta libraries by using iRepertoire HTBI primers and running Arm-PCR on CDR3 regions. TCRdb itself ran the multiplex PCR reads through MiXCR, one entry per CDR3 protein. The data show 550,000 to 650,000 distinct CDR3 sequences, more than 15% seen once. The time point denotes: newly diagnosed GD, antithyroid drugs for less than 3 months. The TCR library was made from RNA extracted from PBMCs. An endocrinology unit in Xi'an, China, supplied the patients. Findings of the study overall: Persistent patients had more shared public clonotypes (about 2,800) than new patients (about 1,000). Persistent-disease Graves' patients showed less TCR diversity than new cases.

These same data were also listed under a study on T cells in Graves' hyperthyroidism and ophthalmopathy.

This TCR was recovered from a man aged 18 to 30 with Graves disease. Sequencing was performed on peripheral blood mononuclear cells (PBMCs), taken at new diagnosis, from a patient treated with antithyroid drugs. This chain connects TRBV5-1 to TRBJ1-6; 7 nucleotides match TRBD1. The chain's CDR3 is CASSGQEGSPLHF. In DNA, the CDR3 is TGCGCCAGCAGTGGACAGGAGGGGTCACCCCTCCACTTT.